The 8 T cell receptor beta chains in this list originate from one sample, sequenced in a study of vaccination effects on CD4 cells after COVID-19. These receptors have no identified antigens. ViraFEST used viral peptide pools to expand antigen-specific CD4+ T cells before sequencing. A 10-day culture period preceded the isolation of CD4+ T cells. Clones were sequenced by immunoSEQ multiplex PCR, and TCRdb holds only the in-frame ones, with some missing. The table lists about 79,000 clones, around 70% of them singletons. Sequences were derived from CD4+ T cells from PBMCs cultured with HCoV-229E spike peptides, sampled before COVID-19 vaccination. These receptors were collected from a human donor who received a COVID-19 vaccine.

This chain connects TRBV5-1 to TRBJ1-1; D is perhaps TRBD1 (5 bases). With 4 bases removed from V and 4 bases from J, the gap between germline ends came to 17 bases. Per germline, CDR1 SGHRS and CDR2 YFSETQ. The CDR3 consists of 15 residues. CDR3 amino acids: CASSRGGGLSTEAFF. CDR3 nucleotide sequence: TGCGCCAGCAGCCGTGGTGGGGGGTTAAGCACTGAAGCTTTCTTT. The complete variable domain, with remaining parts taken from reference TRBV5-1 and TRBJ1-1, reads KAGVTQTPRYLIKTRGQQVTLSCSPISGHRSVSWYQQTPGQGLQFLFEYFSETQRNKGNFPGRFSGRQFSNSRSEMNVSTLELGDSALYLCASSRGGGLSTEAFFGQGTRLTVV.

The V gene is TRBV7-9, the J gene TRBJ1-4, with 7 bases fitting TRBD1. Germline values: CDR1 SEHNR, CDR2 FQNEAQ (reference sequence). V shed 8 bases, J shed 7 bases, and the junction held 16 bases outside the gene matches. The CDR3 loop spans 16 amino acids. The CDR3 DNA reads as TGTGCCAGCGCGTTGGGGGCAGGGGGGCGCGTTGAAAAACTGTTTTTT. Translating it yields CASALGAGGRVEKLFF.

The V and J genes are TRBV24-1 and TRBJ2-1, with D uncertain. V lost 9 bases to trimming and J lost 1 base, with 15 bases between them. The germline gives CDR1 KGHDR, CDR2 SFDVKD. The CDR3 has 15 amino acids. The CDR3 protein is CATGRAGWSYNEQFF. The CDR3, as DNA: TGTGCCACCGGCCGGGCAGGTTGGTCCTACAATGAGCAGTTCTTC.

The V gene is TRBV9, the J gene TRBJ2-1; no clear D. CDR1 SGDLS and CDR2 YYNGEE come from the germline V gene. The CDR3 runs to 12 residues. The V gene lost 3 bases and the J gene lost 4 bases, with 5 bases spanning the gap. The CDR3 DNA sequence: TGTGCCAGCAGCGCCCTATACAATGAGCAGTTCTTC. Translating gives CASSALYNEQFF.

The chain couples TRBV5-5 to TRBJ1-1; D might be TRBD1 (6 bases). Germline V gives CDR1 SGHKS, CDR2 YYEKEE (reference sequence). CDR3 size: 15 residues. V lost 0 bases and J lost 1, with 10 bases in between. DNA for the CDR3: TGTGCCAGCAGCTTGGTGACAGGACCGAACACTGAAGCTTTCTTT. This sequence encodes CASSLVTGPNTEAFF.

This chain links TRBV30 with TRBJ1-1; D remains unclear. The V and J ends lost 2 bases and 1 base respectively, with 8 bases between them. The germline gives CDR1 GTSNPN, CDR2 SVGIG (reference sequence). There are 13 residues in the CDR3. CDR3 nucleotides: TGTGCCTGGAGTTACTCAGGGAACACTGAAGCTTTCTTT. Encoded protein: CAWSYSGNTEAFF.

This chain uses TRBV12-5 with TRBJ1-2, with D possibly TRBD1 on 5 matching bases. The V gene lost 5 bases and the J gene lost 5 bases, with 15 bases spanning the gap. CDR3 length equals 14 residues. Germline V lookup: CDR1 LGHNT, CDR2 FRNRAP. DNA for the CDR3: TGTGCTAGTGGTCTGACAGCCTCAATTTATGGCTACACCTTC. It specifies CASGLTASIYGYTF.

The V and J genes are TRBV7-2 and TRBJ1-3, with D unresolved. V lost 6 bases and J 4 bases, leaving 10 bases between the germline ends. The CDR3 runs to 13 residues. Germline CDR1 reads SGHTA; CDR2 reads FQGNSA. DNA for the CDR3: TGTGCCAGCAGGCCCGTACCCGGAAACACCATATATTTT. Translation: CASRPVPGNTIYF. The complete variable domain, with remaining parts taken from reference TRBV7-2 and TRBJ1-3, reads GAGVSQSPSNKVTEKGKDVELRCDPISGHTALYWYRQSLGQGLEFLIYFQGNSAPDKSGLPSDRFSAERTGGSVSTLTIQRTQQEDSAVYLCASRPVPGNTIYFGEGSWLTVV.